This T cell receptor (beta chain) came from a study of T cell responses to AZD1222 COVID-19 vaccine. The study, taken as a whole, reports: Females outnumbered males among donors, who were mostly white British; clonal diversity was possibly underestimated. Repertoire samples came only from after the peak T cell response.

V was shortened by 3 bases and J by 8 bases, with 10 bases between the two germline ends. The CDR3 is 13 residues long. Germline V gene lookup returns CDR1 LNHDA and CDR2 SQIVND (reference sequence). TCRdb's copy holds only in-frame clones and misses some; the assay was immunoSEQ multiplex PCR. The sample lists more than 95,000 clones, about 90% occurring once. Comment on this clone: As yet, its antigen is unknown.

This rearrangement joins TRBV19 to TRBJ2-2; D is perhaps TRBD1 (5 bases). This sequence originates from an adult in good health. This specimen consisted of peripheral blood, obtained on day 0 of AZD1222 vaccination. CDR3 coding DNA: TGTGCCAGTAGTATGAATAAGGGGGGGGAGCTGTTTTTT. Translating gives CASSMNKGGELFF.